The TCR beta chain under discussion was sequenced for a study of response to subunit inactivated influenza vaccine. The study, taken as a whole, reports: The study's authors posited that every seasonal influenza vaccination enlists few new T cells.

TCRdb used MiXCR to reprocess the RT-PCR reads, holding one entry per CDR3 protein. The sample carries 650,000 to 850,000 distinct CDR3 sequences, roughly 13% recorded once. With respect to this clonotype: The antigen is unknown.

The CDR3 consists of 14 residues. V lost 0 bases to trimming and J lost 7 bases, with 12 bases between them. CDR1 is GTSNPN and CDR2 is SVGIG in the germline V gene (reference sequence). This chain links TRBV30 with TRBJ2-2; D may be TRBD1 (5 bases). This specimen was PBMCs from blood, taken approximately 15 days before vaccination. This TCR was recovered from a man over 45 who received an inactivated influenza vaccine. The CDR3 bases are TGTGCCTGGAGTGTAATCGCAGGGAACGGGGAGCTGTTTTTT. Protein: CAWSVIAGNGELFF.